This TCR beta chain was documented in a study of cytomegalovirus exposure and HLA in healthy donors. The study's findings and limits: The later analysis indicated that the majority of CMV-associated TCR beta chains appeared HLA-restricted. Sequencing likely generated an artifact that appeared as a cluster of highly shared sequence variants.

This clone was counted between two and nine times. The antigen is unknown. After removal of 6 bases from V and 1 base from J, the junction contained 2 bases not matched to a gene. There are 13 residues in the CDR3. Per germline, CDR1 SNHLY and CDR2 FYNNEI. Primers: 60 Vbeta forward and 13 Jbeta reverse. Data came from immunoSEQ multiplex PCR; TCRdb stores just in-frame clones and leaves some out. This table has 60,000 to 100,000 clones, about 79% appearing once. This TCR came from a man in his forties in good health and CMV-seronegative. The sequenced material came from PBMCs. J is TRBJ2-5 and V is TRBV2, with 7 bases aligning to TRBD1. CDR3 in amino acids: CASSGDSQETQYF. The DNA of the CDR3 is TGTGCCAGCAGCGGGGACAGCCAAGAGACCCAGTACTTC.